The TCR beta chain under discussion was sequenced for a study of T cells after yellow fever vaccination. Study-wide points: Once the booster was given, most primary-vaccination clones reappeared, at about 95% for CD4 and over 85% for CD8.

MiXCR, applied by TCRdb to the 5' RACE reads, yields one record per CDR3 protein. The sample includes 500,000 to 650,000 distinct CDR3 sequences, less than 20% seen only once; the top ten take approximately 15%. This clonotype was observed a handful of times. What it binds is unknown. This TCR derives from a man aged 18 to 30 who received the YFV17D yellow fever vaccine. The sample in question was PBMCs, obtained about 5 days after the first yellow fever vaccination.

The CDR3 loop is CASRPGHSNGGMNTEAFF. CDR3 nucleotides: TGTGCCAGCAGGCCGGGACATTCCAATGGGGGAATGAACACTGAAGCTTTCTTT. The chain is built from TRBV7-9 and TRBJ1-1; D might be TRBD1 (6 bases). The CDR3 runs to 18 residues. The ends were cut back, 6 bases at V and 0 bases at J, with 23 bases in the middle. Looked up from germline, CDR1 is SEHNR and CDR2 is FQNEAQ (reference sequence).